A selection of T cell receptor beta chains follows, all from one sample in a study of blood T cell repertoires in COVID-19. The repertoire was sequenced with immunoSEQ multiplex PCR; TCRdb's copy has only in-frame clones and lacks some. There are roughly 120,000 clones in the sample; roughly nine tenths occur only once, and 6% to 9.5% lies in the top ten. The sample was peripheral blood. Receptors were obtained from a man in his 70s who had recovered from COVID-19. CDR3s include the opening cysteine and the closing phenylalanine or tryptophan. Fields, in order: V gene, J gene, clone size, D gene, CDR3 DNA, CDR3 protein. The D gene is left open where the match is weak. Rows give clone size only sometimes, using once, few, many, or a class for an expanded clone.

TRBV21-1	TRBJ1-2	NA	NA	TGTGCCAGCAGCAAAGGAAGACAGGACCCTAACTATGGCTACACCTTC	CASSKGRQDPNYGYTF
TRBV11-3	TRBJ2-6	NA	TRBD1	TGTGCCAGCAGCTCAGGGACAGGGCTTGGGGCCAACGTCCTGACTTTC	CASSSGTGLGANVLTF
TRBV18	TRBJ2-2	NA	NA	TGTGCCAGCTCACCCCAGGGTATCGACGGGGAGCTGTTTTTT	CASSPQGIDGELFF
TRBV2	TRBJ2-2	NA	NA	TGTGCCAGCAGCCCGACCGGGGGGCGCAACACCGGGGAGCTGTTTTTT	CASSPTGGRNTGELFF
TRBV5-7	TRBJ2-2	NA	NA	TGTGCCAGCAGCTTGGTCTGTAGCGGACACACCGGGGAGCTGTTTTTT	CASSLVCSGHTGELFF
TRBV19	TRBJ1-2	NA	NA	TGTGCCAGTAGTATACAGGACTATGGCTACACCTTC	CASSIQDYGYTF
TRBV6-5	TRBJ2-7	NA	TRBD1	TGTGCCAGCAGTTTCGACAGGGGGCATGCGGGCGGGCAGTACTTC	CASSFDRGHAGGQYF
TRBV5-5	TRBJ1-1	NA	TRBD1	TGTGCCAGCAGCTTGGAGGGGGCCTTGAACACTGAAGCTTTCTTT	CASSLEGALNTEAFF
TRBV6-5	TRBJ2-3	NA	TRBD2	TGTGCCAGCACCACCCTACGGGGGGGCCCAGATACGCAGTATTTT	CASTTLRGGPDTQYF
TRBV5-4	TRBJ1-1	NA	NA	TGTGCCAGCACCATAACAGGAAGAGACACTGAAGCTTTCTTT	CASTITGRDTEAFF
TRBV28	TRBJ1-5	NA	TRBD1	TGTGCCAGCAGTTTTAACAGGGGGCGTCAGCCCCAGCATTTT	CASSFNRGRQPQHF
TRBV29-1	TRBJ2-3	NA	TRBD2	TGCAGCGTTGATGGCCTAGCGGGAGCCGCAGATACGCAGTATTTT	CSVDGLAGAADTQYF
TRBV2	TRBJ1-1	NA	TRBD1	TGTGCCAGCAGCGGACAGGGGAACACTGAAGCTTTCTTT	CASSGQGNTEAFF
TRBV2	TRBJ2-7	NA	NA	TGTGCCAGCAGTGACAATTACGAGCAGTACTTC	CASSDNYEQYF
TRBV6-5	TRBJ2-7	once	NA	TGTGCCAGCAGTCCCCACAGCCAAATATCCTACGAGCAGTACTTC	CASSPHSQISYEQYF
TRBV7-3	TRBJ2-2	NA	NA	TGTGCCAGCAGCTTGGCAGGAGGCGGCGGGGAGCTGTTTTTT	CASSLAGGGGELFF
TRBV29-1	TRBJ2-1	NA	NA	TGCAGCGTTGAAGGGACGGACACCAATGAGCAGTTCTTC	CSVEGTDTNEQFF
TRBV27	TRBJ1-5	NA	TRBD1	TGTGCCAGCAGTTTATTCTCCGCGGACAGGGTCCCCAATCAGCCCCAGCATTTT	CASSLFSADRVPNQPQHF
TRBV19	TRBJ1-6	few	NA	TGTGCCAGTAGTATAGCCAGCGGGGATTCACCCCTCCACTTT	CASSIASGDSPLHF
TRBV2	TRBJ1-1	NA	NA	TGTGCCAGCAGTGGGCAGGAGAACACTGAAGCTTTCTTT	CASSGQENTEAFF
TRBV11-1	TRBJ2-5	NA	TRBD1	TGTGCCAGCAGCCTCCGGACAGGGGTCGTGACCCAGTACTTC	CASSLRTGVVTQYF
TRBV6-4	TRBJ2-7	NA	TRBD2	TGTGCCAGCACTATAGGGCTAGCGGGAGGCGAGCAGTACTTC	CASTIGLAGGEQYF
TRBV5-1	TRBJ2-6	NA	NA	TGCGCCAGCAGCGTGAGACAGGACTCTGGGGCCAACGTCCTGACTTTC	CASSVRQDSGANVLTF
TRBV7-3	TRBJ2-2	NA	NA	TGTGCCAGCAGCTTAACGCTAGCGAACACCGGGGAGCTGTTTTTT	CASSLTLANTGELFF